This TCR beta chain was recovered during a study of CD4 T cells in relation to SARS-CoV-2 and coronaviruses (dated by TCRdb to the early 2020s). About the investigation overall: In the ViraFEST assay, PBMCs were cultured with antigen for 9 to 11 days, after which TCR beta CDR3s were sequenced to identify antigen-specific clonal expansions. An HIV-1 Nef peptide pool or a no-peptide culture served as the negative reference condition. Using patient-derived lymphoblastoid cell lines, the shared crossreactive spike epitopes were mapped to their HLA restriction. The study assessed, at the TCR clonotype level, memory CD4+ T cell crossreactivity between SARS-CoV-2 and common cold coronavirus spike proteins. The Adaptive Biotechnologies TCR-sequencing kit was used to sequence samples from a few pre-COVID donors and the naive versus memory experiments, whereas other data were Illumina-based. Expansion assays from other donors in the study were sequenced with a different, Illumina-based TCR-beta assay.

CD4+ T cells from unexposed donors were collected before the COVID-19 pandemic (2011-2018). The EasySep CD4+ T cell isolation kit was used to isolate CD4+ T cells once the cultures had run for nine to eleven days. As cell numbers permitted, CD4+ T cells from unexposed donors were tested for reactivity to SARS-CoV-2 S and N and to four common cold coronavirus spike pools. PBMCs were cultured at under 2.5 million per well in IMDM supplemented with 5% human AB serum and 9 to 10 IU/ml IL-2. Half of the culture medium was replaced with fresh IL-2-containing medium on days 3 and 7. In general, triplicate replicate wells were used for every peptide culture condition. Leukapheresis product for the unexposed donors was bought commercially. Ficoll-Paque PLUS gradient centrifugation was used to isolate PBMCs from either whole blood or leukapheresis product. The PBMCs went either fresh into the expansion assay or into cryopreservation at -140 degrees C. The QIAamp Micro DNA Kit was used to extract genomic DNA from the CD4+ T cells.

Overall results and qualifications from the work: Memory CD4+ clonotypes crossrecognizing SARS-CoV-2 and at least one common cold coronavirus spike were found in 60% to 70% of donors. Crossreactive clones showed significantly weaker SARS-CoV-2-driven expansion than monoreactive clones, consistent with antigenic imprinting. Small numbers of patients and of tested TCRs were a limitation of the study. Because no donor provided both pre-pandemic and post-infection samples, tracing the source of pre-existing responses was limited. Because the crossreactivity analysis focused on spike protein, crossreactivity against other viral proteins was not assessed.

Receptor libraries were prepared by the immunoSEQ multiplex PCR assay. In the original analysis: Preprocessing removed nonproductive sequences and CDR3s not starting with C, not ending with F or W, or shorter than 7 amino acids. Antigen-specific clonotypes were called with the MANAFEST web app on the basis of expansion relative to the reference and to other culture wells. To be counted as positive, a clone had to show significant expansion compared with the reference culture, at an FDR below 0.05, in 2 of 3 replicate wells. Positive clones also required significant expansion versus all other tandem wells and an odds ratio above 5. CDR3 homology was measured as pairwise Levenshtein distance, computed with the stringdist R package after trimming three terminal residues from each end. Entries here come from immuneACCESS through TCRdb and include only in-frame sequences with V and J called. Some clones fail to appear in such tables; in the studies checked, an unresolved V gene covers under half of the shortfall, and the cause of the remainder is unknown. V, J and clone size derive from that table, while D and trimming were established from the DNA sequence. The sample records 15,000 to 20,000 clones, over 70% of which are singletons. The ten largest clones take up roughly 31% of the sample.

The CDR3 covers 15 residues, taking in both the cysteine and the phenylalanine. Only the CDR3 DNA is retained, 45 bases long and in frame from the first base. Taken from the germline V gene, the CDR1 and CDR2 loops are SGHRS and YFSETQ. Relative to germline, V is 3 bases shorter and J is 2 bases shorter, with 15 bases between their ends. As regards this clone: Its antigen remains undetermined. Base qualities are not recorded, but no much larger clone differs from it by a single base.

Sequencing was done on a sample of CD4+ T cells from PBMCs, cultured in vitro. The sequence was collected from a human donor in good health. The chain is made from TRBV5-1 and TRBJ2-7, with the D call tentatively TRBD1 or TRBD2, each fitting 5 bases. The CDR3: CASSSRGVGAYEQYF. The DNA is as follows: TGCGCCAGCAGCTCACGAGGGGTAGGGGCCTACGAGCAGTACTTC. The entire variable domain, with the stretches around the CDR3 drawn from the reference TRBV5-1 and TRBJ2-7 proteins, is KAGVTQTPRYLIKTRGQQVTLSCSPISGHRSVSWYQQTPGQGLQFLFEYFSETQRNKGNFPGRFSGRQFSNSRSEMNVSTLELGDSALYLCASSSRGVGAYEQYFGPGTRLTVT.